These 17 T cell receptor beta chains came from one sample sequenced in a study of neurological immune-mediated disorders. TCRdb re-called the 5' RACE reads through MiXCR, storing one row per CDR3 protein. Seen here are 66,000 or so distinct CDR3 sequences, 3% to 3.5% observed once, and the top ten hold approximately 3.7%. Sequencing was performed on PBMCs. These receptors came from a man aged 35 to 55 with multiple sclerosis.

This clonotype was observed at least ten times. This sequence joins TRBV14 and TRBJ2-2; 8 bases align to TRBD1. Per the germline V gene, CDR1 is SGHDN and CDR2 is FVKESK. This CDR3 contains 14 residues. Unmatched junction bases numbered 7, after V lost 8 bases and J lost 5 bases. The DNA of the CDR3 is TGTGCCAGCCGTGGACAGGGTCGAACCGGGGAGCTGTTTTTT. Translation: CASRGQGRTGELFF.

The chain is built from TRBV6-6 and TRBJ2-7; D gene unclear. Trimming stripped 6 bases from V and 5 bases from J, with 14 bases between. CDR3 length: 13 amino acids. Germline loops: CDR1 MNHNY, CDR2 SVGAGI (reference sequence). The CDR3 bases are TGTGCCAGCAGCGGAAAGGGCGAGGACGAGCAGTACTTC. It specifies CASSGKGEDEQYF.

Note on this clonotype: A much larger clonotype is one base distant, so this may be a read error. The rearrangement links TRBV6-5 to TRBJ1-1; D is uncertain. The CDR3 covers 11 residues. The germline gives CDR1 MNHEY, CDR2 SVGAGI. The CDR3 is CDSNFNTEAFF. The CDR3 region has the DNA TGTGACAGCAACTTCAACACTGAAGCTTTCTTT.

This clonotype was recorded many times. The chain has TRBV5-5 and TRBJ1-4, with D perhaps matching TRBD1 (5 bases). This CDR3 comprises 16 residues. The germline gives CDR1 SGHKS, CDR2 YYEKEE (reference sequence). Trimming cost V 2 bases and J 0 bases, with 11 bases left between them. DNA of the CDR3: TGTGCCAGCAGCTTCGGCAGGGTATCAACTAATGAAAAACTGTTTTTT. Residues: CASSFGRVSTNEKLFF.

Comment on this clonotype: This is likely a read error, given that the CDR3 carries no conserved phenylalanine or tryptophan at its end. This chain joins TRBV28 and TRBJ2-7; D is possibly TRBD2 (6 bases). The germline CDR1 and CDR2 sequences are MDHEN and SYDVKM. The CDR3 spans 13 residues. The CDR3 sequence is CASRSGSSYEQYY. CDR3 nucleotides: TGTGCCAGCAGATCCGGGAGCTCCTATGAGCAGTACTAC.

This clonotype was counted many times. This chain's CDR3 is CASRFRTVGLYEQYF. Written as DNA, the CDR3 is TGTGCCAGCAGGTTTCGTACAGTGGGTTTGTACGAGCAGTACTTC. The rearrangement uses TRBV27 and TRBJ2-7; no reliable D call. Germline V CDR1 and CDR2: MNHEY, SMNVEV (reference sequence). This CDR3 has 15 residues. Trimming left V 6 bases short and J 4 bases short, with 19 bases between.

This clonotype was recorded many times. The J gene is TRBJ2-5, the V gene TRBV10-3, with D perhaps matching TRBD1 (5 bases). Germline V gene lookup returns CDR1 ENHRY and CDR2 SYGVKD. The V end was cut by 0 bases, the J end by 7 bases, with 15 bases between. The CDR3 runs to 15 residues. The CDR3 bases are TGTGCCATCAGTGAGTCGAAGGGGCAGTCTGGGACCCAGTACTTC. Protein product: CAISESKGQSGTQYF.

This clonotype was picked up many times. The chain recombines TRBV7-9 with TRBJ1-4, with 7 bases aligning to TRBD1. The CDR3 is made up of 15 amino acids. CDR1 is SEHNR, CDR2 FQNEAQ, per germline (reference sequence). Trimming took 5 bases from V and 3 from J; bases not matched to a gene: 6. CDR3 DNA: TGTGCCAGCAGCCCGACGACAGGGCCTAATGAAAAACTGTTTTTT. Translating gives CASSPTTGPNEKLFF.

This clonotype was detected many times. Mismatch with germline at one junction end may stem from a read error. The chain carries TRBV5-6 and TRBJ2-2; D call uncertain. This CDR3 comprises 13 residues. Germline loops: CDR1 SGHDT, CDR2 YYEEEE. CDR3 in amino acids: CASSLGNGPVVTF. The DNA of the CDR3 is TGTGCCAGCAGCTTGGGGAATGGGCCGGTTGTTACTTTT.

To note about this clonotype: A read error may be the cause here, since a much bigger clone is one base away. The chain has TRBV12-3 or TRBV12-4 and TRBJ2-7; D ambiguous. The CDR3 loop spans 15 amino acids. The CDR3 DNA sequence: TGTGCCAGCAGTTTTACCAAGCTCGGGCCCTACGAGAAGTACTTC. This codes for CASSFTKLGPYEKYF.

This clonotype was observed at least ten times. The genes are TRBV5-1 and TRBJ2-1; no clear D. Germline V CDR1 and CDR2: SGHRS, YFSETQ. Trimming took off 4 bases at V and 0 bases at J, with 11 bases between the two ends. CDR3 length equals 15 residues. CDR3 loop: CASSKGASSYNEQFF. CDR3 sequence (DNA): TGCGCCAGCAGCAAAGGCGCGAGCTCCTACAATGAGCAGTTCTTC.

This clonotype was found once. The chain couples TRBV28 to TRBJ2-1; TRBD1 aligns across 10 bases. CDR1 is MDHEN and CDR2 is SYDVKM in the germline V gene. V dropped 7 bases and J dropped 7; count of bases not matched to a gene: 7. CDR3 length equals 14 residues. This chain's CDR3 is CASTGTGERNEQFF. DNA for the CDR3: TGTGCCAGCACCGGGACAGGGGAGCGGAATGAGCAGTTCTTC.

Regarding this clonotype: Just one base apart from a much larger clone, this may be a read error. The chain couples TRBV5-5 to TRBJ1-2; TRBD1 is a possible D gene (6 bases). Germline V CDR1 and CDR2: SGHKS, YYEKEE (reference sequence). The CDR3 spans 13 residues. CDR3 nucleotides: TGTGCCAGAAGCTTGGCGGCAGGGGATGGCTACACCTTC. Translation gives CARSLAAGDGYTF.

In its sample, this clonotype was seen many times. The CDR3 sequence: CASSQDGWTGRYF. Written as DNA, the CDR3 is TGCGCCAGCAGCCAAGATGGATGGACAGGGCGGTACTTC. This rearrangement joins TRBV4-1 to TRBJ2-7, with 8 bases identical to TRBD1. The germline gives CDR1 MGHRA, CDR2 YSYEKL. The V and J ends lost 0 bases and 12 bases, in that order; junction bases with no gene match: 7. The CDR3 is 13 amino acids.

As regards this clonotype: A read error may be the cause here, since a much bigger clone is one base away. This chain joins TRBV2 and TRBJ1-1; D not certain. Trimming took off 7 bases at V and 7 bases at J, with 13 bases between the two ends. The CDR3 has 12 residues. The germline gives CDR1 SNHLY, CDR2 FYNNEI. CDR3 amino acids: CASIEEANEAFF. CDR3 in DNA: TGTGCCAGCATTGAGGAGGCAAATGAAGCTTTCTTT. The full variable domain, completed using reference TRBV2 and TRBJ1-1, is EPEVTQTPSHQVTQMGQEVILRCVPISNHLYFYWYRQILGQKVEFLVSFYNNEISEKSEIFDDQFSVERPDGSNFTLKIRSTKLEDSAMYFCASIEEANEAFFGQGTRLTVV.

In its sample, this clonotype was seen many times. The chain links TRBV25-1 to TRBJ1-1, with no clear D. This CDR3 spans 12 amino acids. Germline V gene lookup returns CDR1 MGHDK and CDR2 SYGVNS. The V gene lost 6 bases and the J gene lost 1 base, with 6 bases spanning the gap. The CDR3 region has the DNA TGTGCCAGCAGGCCCCAGAACACTGAAGCTTTCTTT. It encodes CASRPQNTEAFF. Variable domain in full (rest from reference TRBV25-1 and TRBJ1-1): EADIYQTPRYLVIGTGKKITLECSQTMGHDKMYWYQQDPGMELHLIHYSYGVNSTEKGDLSSESTVSRIRTEHFPLTLESARPSHTSQYLCASRPQNTEAFFGQGTRLTVV.

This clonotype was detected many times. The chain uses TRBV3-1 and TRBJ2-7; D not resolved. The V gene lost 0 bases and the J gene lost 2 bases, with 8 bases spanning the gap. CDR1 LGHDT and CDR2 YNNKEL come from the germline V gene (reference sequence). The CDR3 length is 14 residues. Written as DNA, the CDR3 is TGTGCCAGCAGCCAAGAGCGCGCGACCTACGAGCAGTACTTC. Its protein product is CASSQERATYEQYF.